Reported below is one TCR beta chain. The sample is drawn from a study of cytomegalovirus exposure and HLA in healthy donors. With 60 Vbeta and 13 Jbeta primers, the PCR was carried out. Sequenced by immunoSEQ multiplex PCR; TCRdb stores in-frame clones only, minus some. Altogether some 180,000 clones are present, over 65% being singletons, with the ten largest covering roughly 1.5%. This CDR3 is built from 14 residues. CDR1 SNHLY and CDR2 FYNNEI come from the germline V gene. Material for sequencing was PBMCs. The receptor's source is a man younger than 35 in good health and CMV-seronegative. The chain employs TRBV2 and TRBJ2-5; 8 positions agree with TRBD2. The tail of the sequence fits TRBJ2-7 better, so the J call may be wrong. The CDR3: CASSVAGGGYEQYF. CDR3 in DNA: TGTGCCAGCAGTGTCGCGGGGGGCGGGTACGAGCAGTACTTC.